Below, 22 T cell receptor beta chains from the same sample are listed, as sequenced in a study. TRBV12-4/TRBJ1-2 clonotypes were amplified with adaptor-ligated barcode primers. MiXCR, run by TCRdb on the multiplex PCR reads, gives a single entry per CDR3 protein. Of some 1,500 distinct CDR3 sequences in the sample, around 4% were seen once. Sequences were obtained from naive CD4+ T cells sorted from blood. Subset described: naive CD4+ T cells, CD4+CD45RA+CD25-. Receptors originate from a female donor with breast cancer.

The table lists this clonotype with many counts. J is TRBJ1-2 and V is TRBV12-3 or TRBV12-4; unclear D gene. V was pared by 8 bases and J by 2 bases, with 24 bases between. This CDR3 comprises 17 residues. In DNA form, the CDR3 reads TGTGCCAGCTCTCCCTTGGGAACCCATCGGGAGAACTATGGCTACACCTTC. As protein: CASSPLGTHRENYGYTF.

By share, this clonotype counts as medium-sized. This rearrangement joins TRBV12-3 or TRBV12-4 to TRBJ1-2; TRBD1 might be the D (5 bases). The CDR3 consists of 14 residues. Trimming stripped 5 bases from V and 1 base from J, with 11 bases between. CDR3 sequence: CASSPLQGNYGYTF. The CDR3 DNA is TGTGCCAGCAGTCCCTTGCAGGGTAACTATGGCTACACCTTC.

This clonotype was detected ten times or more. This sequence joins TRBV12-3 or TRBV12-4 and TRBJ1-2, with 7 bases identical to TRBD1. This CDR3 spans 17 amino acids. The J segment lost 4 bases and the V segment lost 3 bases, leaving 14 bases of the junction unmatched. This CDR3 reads CASSLATRDSNFYGYTF. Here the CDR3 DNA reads TGTGCCAGCAGTTTGGCCACCCGGGACAGCAATTTCTATGGCTACACCTTC.

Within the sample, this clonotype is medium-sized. The CDR3 here is CASSFQASSGGYTF. As DNA, the CDR3 is TGTGCCAGCAGTTTTCAGGCCTCCTCGGGTGGCTACACCTTC. This chain links TRBV12-3 or TRBV12-4 with TRBJ1-2; no firm D call. Trimming left V 3 bases short and J 7 bases short, with 15 bases between. This CDR3 is 14 amino acids long.

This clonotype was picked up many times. CDR3 in DNA: TGTGCCAGCAGTTTTCAGGTCCGGGGCTATGGCTACACCTTC. Amino acid sequence: CASSFQVRGYGYTF. The chain links TRBV12-3 or TRBV12-4 to TRBJ1-2; no definite D call. The V end was cut by 3 bases, the J end by 4 bases, with 12 bases between. The CDR3 loop spans 14 amino acids.

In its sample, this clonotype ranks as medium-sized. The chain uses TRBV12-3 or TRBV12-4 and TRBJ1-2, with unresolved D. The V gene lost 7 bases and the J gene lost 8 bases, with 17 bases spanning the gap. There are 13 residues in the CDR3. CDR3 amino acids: CASTLRAREGYTF. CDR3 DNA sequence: TGTGCCAGCACCCTAAGGGCGAGGGAGGGCTACACCTTC.

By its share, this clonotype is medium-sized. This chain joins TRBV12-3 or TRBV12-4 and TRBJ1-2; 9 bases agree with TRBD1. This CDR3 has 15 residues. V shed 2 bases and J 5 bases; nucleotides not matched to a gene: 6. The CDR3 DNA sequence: TGTGCCAGCAGTTTAATAGGGGACAGGGAATATGGCTACACCTTC. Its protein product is CASSLIGDREYGYTF.

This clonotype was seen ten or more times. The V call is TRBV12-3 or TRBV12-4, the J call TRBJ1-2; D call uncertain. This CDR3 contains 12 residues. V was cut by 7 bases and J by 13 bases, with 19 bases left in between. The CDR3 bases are TGTGCCAGCACTCACCTTGGGAGTGGTTGCACCTTC. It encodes CASTHLGSGCTF.

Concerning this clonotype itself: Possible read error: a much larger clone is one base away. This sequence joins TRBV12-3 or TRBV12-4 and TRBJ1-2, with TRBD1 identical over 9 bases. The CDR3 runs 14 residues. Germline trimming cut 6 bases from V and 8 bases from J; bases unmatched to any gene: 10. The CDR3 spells CASSQWDREGGYTF. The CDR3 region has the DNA TGTGCCAGCAGCCAATGGGACAGGGAGGGCGGCTACACCTTC.

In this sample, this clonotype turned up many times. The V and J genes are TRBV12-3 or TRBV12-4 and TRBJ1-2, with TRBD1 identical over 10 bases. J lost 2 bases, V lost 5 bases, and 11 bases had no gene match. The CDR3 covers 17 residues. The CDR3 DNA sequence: TGTGCCAGCAGTATCACCCCGGGACAGGGGCTAAACTATGGCTACACCTTC. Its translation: CASSITPGQGLNYGYTF.

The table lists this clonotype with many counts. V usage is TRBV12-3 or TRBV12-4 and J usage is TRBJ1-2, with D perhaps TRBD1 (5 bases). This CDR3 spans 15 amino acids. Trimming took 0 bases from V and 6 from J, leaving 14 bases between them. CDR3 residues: CASSLADRGVNGYTF. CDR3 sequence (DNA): TGTGCCAGCAGTTTAGCTGACAGAGGGGTGAATGGCTACACCTTC.

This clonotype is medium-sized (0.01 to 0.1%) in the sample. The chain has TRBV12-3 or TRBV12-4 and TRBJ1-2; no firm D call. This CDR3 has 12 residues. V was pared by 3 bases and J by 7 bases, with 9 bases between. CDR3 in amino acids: CASSLGSIGYTF. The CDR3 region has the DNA TGTGCCAGCAGTTTGGGAAGTATTGGCTACACCTTC.

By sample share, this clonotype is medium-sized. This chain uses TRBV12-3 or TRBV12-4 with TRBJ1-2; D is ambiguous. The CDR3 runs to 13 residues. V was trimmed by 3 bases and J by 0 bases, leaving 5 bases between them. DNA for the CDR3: TGTGCCAGCAGTTTGTTAGCTAACTATGGCTACACCTTC. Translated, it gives CASSLLANYGYTF.

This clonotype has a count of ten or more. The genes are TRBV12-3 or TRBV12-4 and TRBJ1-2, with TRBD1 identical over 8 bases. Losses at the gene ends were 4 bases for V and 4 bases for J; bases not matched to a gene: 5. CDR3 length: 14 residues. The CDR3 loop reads CASSSDRGGYGYTF. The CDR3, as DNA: TGTGCCAGCAGTTCCGACAGGGGAGGCTATGGCTACACCTTC.

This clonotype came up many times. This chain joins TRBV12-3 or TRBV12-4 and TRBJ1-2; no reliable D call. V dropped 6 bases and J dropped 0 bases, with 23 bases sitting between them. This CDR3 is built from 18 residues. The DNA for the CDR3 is TGTGCCAGCAGCCAAACCTCCAACCCGGACGGCTCTAACTATGGCTACACCTTC. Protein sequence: CASSQTSNPDGSNYGYTF.

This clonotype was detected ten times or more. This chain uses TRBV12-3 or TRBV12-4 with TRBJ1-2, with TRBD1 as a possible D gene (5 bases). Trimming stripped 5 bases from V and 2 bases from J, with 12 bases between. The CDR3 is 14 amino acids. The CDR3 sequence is CASSPTGTNYGYTF. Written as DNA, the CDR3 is TGTGCCAGCAGTCCCACCGGGACGAACTATGGCTACACCTTC.

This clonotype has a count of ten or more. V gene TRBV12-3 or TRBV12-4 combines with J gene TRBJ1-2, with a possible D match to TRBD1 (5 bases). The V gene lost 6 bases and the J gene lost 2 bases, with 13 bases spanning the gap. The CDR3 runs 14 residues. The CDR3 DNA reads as TGTGCCAGCAGCCAAGGGGCACTGAACTATGGCTACACCTTC. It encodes CASSQGALNYGYTF.

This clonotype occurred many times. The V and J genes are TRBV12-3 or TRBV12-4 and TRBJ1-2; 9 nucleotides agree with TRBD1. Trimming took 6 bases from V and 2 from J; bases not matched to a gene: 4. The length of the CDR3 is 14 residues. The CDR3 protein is CASSRDRVNYGYTF. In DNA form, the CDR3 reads TGTGCCAGCAGCCGGGACAGGGTAAACTATGGCTACACCTTC.

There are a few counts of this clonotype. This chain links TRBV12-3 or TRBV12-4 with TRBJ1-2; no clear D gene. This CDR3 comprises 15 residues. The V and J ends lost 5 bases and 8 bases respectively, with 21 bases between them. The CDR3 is CASSQTGHYYSGYTF. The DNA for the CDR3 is TGTGCCAGCAGTCAAACCGGCCACTATTATTCCGGCTACACCTTC.

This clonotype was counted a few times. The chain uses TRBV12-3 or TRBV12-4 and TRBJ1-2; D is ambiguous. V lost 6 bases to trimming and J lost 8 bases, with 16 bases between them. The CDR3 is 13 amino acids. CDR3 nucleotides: TGTGCCAGCAGCGCTACAGTTTATCGGGGCTACACCTTC. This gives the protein CASSATVYRGYTF.

The CDR3 sequence is CASSPSTGNYGYTF. The CDR3 DNA is TGTGCCAGCAGTCCCTCCACAGGAAACTATGGCTACACCTTC. The V gene is TRBV12-3 or TRBV12-4, the J gene TRBJ1-2; D may be TRBD1 (5 bases). Trimming took off 5 bases at V and 2 bases at J, with 12 bases between the two ends. This CDR3 has 14 amino acids.

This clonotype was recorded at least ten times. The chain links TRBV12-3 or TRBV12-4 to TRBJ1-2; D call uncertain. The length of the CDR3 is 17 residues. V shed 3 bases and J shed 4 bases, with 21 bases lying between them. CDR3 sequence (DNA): TGTGCCAGCAGTTTGGAGGCGGAATTTCGTGGAGGCTATGGCTACACCTTC. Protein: CASSLEAEFRGGYGYTF.